The following is a T cell receptor beta chain sequence with its context. Measured with immunoSEQ multiplex PCR; TCRdb has only the in-frame clones, and not every one. The data contain 130,000 to 150,000 clones, approximately 90% of them singletons. The sample belongs to a study of control samples from healthy donors and cancer patients. After removal of 4 bases from V and 5 bases from J, the junction contained 5 bases not matched to a gene. Germline CDR1 and CDR2: LGHNA and YNFKEQ. The CDR3 sequence is 15 residues long. The chain combines TRBV4-2 with TRBJ2-5; 12 positions match TRBD2. Sequenced sample: blood. The TCR comes from a woman aged 30 to 39 in good health. CDR3 loop: CASSPFLAGGETQYF. The CDR3 DNA sequence: TGTGCCAGCAGCCCCTTCCTAGCGGGGGGGGAGACCCAGTACTTC.